This entry concerns a single T cell receptor beta chain. Unique molecular identifiers were carried by the TCR beta cDNA libraries. TCRdb re-called the PCR reads with MiXCR, one entry per CDR3 protein. The sample lists 700,000 to 900,000 distinct CDR3 sequences; under 60% were seen once. This entry comes from a study of post-analysis software for immune sequencing data. On the study more broadly: Relapsing-remitting, secondary progressive and progressive-relapsing courses of multiple sclerosis were included.

The source is a girl between 10 and 17 years old with multiple sclerosis. Specimen: blood.

CDR3 bases: TGCGCCAGCAGCTTGGGTCCTATGGAGGGCACTGAAGCTTTCTTT. Its protein product is CASSLGPMEGTEAFF. The genes are TRBV5-1 and TRBJ1-1; D not certain. Germline values: CDR1 SGHRS, CDR2 YFSETQ. Trimming removed 0 bases at V and 4 bases at J, with 13 bases between. This CDR3 region has 15 residues.